This entry lists 15 T cell receptor beta chains sequenced from one sample in a study of T cell changes during pregnancy in multiple sclerosis (dated by TCRdb to between 2018 and 2021). The library relied on the immunoSEQ multiplex PCR assay. The table comes from immuneACCESS by way of TCRdb, which keeps in-frame sequences with V and J called. Part of the clones is missing from these tables; in studies checked, under half for an unresolved V gene and the rest for unknown reasons. This sample is represented by about 80,000 clones; 90% to 95% of them were singletons. The top ten constitute 0.95% to 1% of the sample. This specimen consisted of peripheral blood, obtained in the second trimester of pregnancy. The receptors here all came from a female donor in good health, enrolled as a control in a pregnancy study.

This clone has a handful of counts. V gene TRBV4-1 combines with J gene TRBJ1-1; 8 bases agree with TRBD1. Germline CDR1 is MGHRA and CDR2 is YSYEKL. V dropped 4 bases and J dropped 0; count of bases not matched to a gene: 7. This CDR3 contains 16 residues. CDR3 protein: CASSLRQGNMNTEAFF. Written as DNA, the CDR3 is TGCGCCAGCAGCCTGAGACAGGGGAACATGAACACTGAAGCTTTCTTT.

This sequence joins TRBV5-1 and TRBJ2-3; D perhaps matches TRBD2 (6 bases). The V gene's germline CDR1 is SGHRS and CDR2 YFSETQ. This CDR3 spans 13 amino acids. Trimming removed 4 bases from V and 0 bases from J, with 6 bases in between. The CDR3 is CASSAGSTDTQYF. Here the CDR3 DNA reads TGCGCCAGCAGCGCGGGAAGCACAGATACGCAGTATTTT.

The chain joins TRBV6-1 to TRBJ2-7, with D perhaps TRBD2 (5 bases). From germline, CDR1 is MNHNS and CDR2 SASEGT. The CDR3 runs to 15 residues. Trimming shortened V by 2 bases and J by 3 bases, and 14 bases separated the two germline ends. The chain's CDR3 is CASSERGDLGYEQYF. The CDR3 coding sequence is TGTGCCAGCAGTGAACGGGGAGATTTAGGCTACGAGCAGTACTTC.

In this sample, this clone turned up once. This chain joins TRBV9 and TRBJ2-3; TRBD2 matches 9 bases. This CDR3 contains 15 residues. J was trimmed by 7 bases and V by 2 bases; bases with no gene match: 8. Per the germline V gene, CDR1 is SGDLS and CDR2 is YYNGEE. Written as DNA, the CDR3 is TGTGCCAGCAGCGTTGGGAGCGGGGGGAGATATACGCAGTATTTT. Translated: CASSVGSGGRYTQYF.

V is TRBV27 and J is TRBJ1-4; 10 bases align to TRBD1. Germline V CDR1 and CDR2: MNHEY, SMNVEV (reference sequence). With 5 bases clipped from V and 5 bases from J, the junction kept 8 bases outside the gene matches. This CDR3 has 16 residues. The CDR3: CASSLGPGQGNEKLFF. The CDR3 DNA sequence: TGTGCCAGCAGTCTGGGACCGGGACAGGGGAATGAAAAACTGTTTTTT.

The V call is TRBV5-1, the J call TRBJ2-5, with 8 bases identical to TRBD1. Germline CDR1 and CDR2: SGHRS and YFSETQ. V was pared by 6 bases and J by 4 bases, with 17 bases of the junction left unmatched. The CDR3 consists of 17 residues. CDR3 nucleotides: TGCGCCAGCAAGGCAGGGGGCATCCAATCGACCGCAGAGACCCAGTACTTC. Encoded protein: CASKAGGIQSTAETQYF.

The sample holds one count of this clone. This rearrangement joins TRBV2 to TRBJ2-1, with D possibly being TRBD2 (6 bases). CDR1 is SNHLY, CDR2 FYNNEI, per germline. The CDR3 is 14 residues long. The V end lost 5 bases, the J end lost 1 base, and 9 bases lay between the germline ends. The CDR3 nucleotides are TGTGCCAGCAGTACGACTAGATCCTACAATGAGCAGTTCTTC. Amino acids: CASSTTRSYNEQFF.

This sequence joins TRBV27 and TRBJ2-5, with 7 bases lining up with TRBD1. Per germline, CDR1 MNHEY and CDR2 SMNVEV (reference sequence). CDR3 size: 14 residues. J lost 2 bases, V lost 5 bases, and 5 bases had no gene match. The DNA of the CDR3 is TGTGCCAGCAGTAAACAGGGGTTGCAAGAGACCCAGTACTTC. Its protein is CASSKQGLQETQYF.

The V gene is TRBV6-5, the J gene TRBJ2-1, with 9 bases lining up with TRBD2. CDR3 length equals 16 residues. Trimming at V came to 2 bases and at J to 9 bases, leaving 11 bases not matched to a gene. CDR1 and CDR2 from the germline V gene are MNHEY and SVGAGI. CDR3 sequence (DNA): TGTGCCAGCAGTTACCGCCGTGTTTCACTAGCGGGTGAGCAGTTCTTC. It is translated as CASSYRRVSLAGEQFF.

The chain is built from TRBV5-4 and TRBJ1-4; 8 bases are a match to TRBD1. From germline, CDR1 is SGHNT and CDR2 YYREEE (reference sequence). The CDR3 runs to 17 residues. After removal of 1 base from V and 1 base from J, the junction contained 6 bases not matched to a gene. CDR3 amino acids: CASSLLGQGLTNEKLFF. The CDR3 region has the DNA TGTGCCAGCAGCTTGCTTGGACAGGGCTTAACTAATGAAAAACTGTTTTTT.

This clone was observed a single time. This chain connects TRBV4-1 to TRBJ2-1; possible D gene TRBD2, 6 bases. Germline V lookup: CDR1 MGHRA, CDR2 YSYEKL. This CDR3 comprises 14 residues. Trimming removed 4 bases at V and 6 bases at J, with 13 bases between. In DNA, the CDR3 is TGCGCCAGCAGCCTCCGGACTATTCTCAATGAGCAGTTCTTC. It yields the protein CASSLRTILNEQFF.

The chain combines TRBV18 with TRBJ2-7; 10 bases agree with TRBD2. Per the germline V gene, CDR1 is KGHSH and CDR2 is LQKENI. This CDR3 is 16 amino acids long. Germline trimming cut 2 bases from V and 4 bases from J; bases unmatched to any gene: 8. CDR3 sequence reads: CASSPSSGSRGYEQYF. CDR3 nucleotides: TGTGCCAGCTCACCATCTAGCGGGAGCAGGGGTTACGAGCAGTACTTC.

A note on this clone: Other DNA sequences in the same sample also yield this CDR3. This chain joins TRBV2 and TRBJ2-3; D may be TRBD1 (5 bases). Germline assignment: CDR1 SNHLY and CDR2 FYNNEI. The CDR3 is made up of 14 amino acids. Trimming left V 3 bases short and J 1 base short, with 8 bases between. This chain's CDR3 is CASSDGRGTDTQYF. The DNA of the CDR3 is TGTGCCAGCAGTGATGGCAGGGGCACAGATACGCAGTATTTT.

V gene TRBV7-9 combines with J gene TRBJ2-1; 10 bases line up with TRBD2. The CDR3 is made up of 15 amino acids. In germline, CDR1 is SEHNR, CDR2 FQNEAQ (reference sequence). V lost 8 bases and J lost 4; bases outside the gene matches: 8. CDR3 nucleotides: TGTGCCAGCTCAGAAGCGGGAGGGTTATACAATGAGCAGTTCTTC. As protein: CASSEAGGLYNEQFF.

The rearrangement joins TRBV19 to TRBJ2-1; 10 bases are a match to TRBD2. The V segment lost 5 bases and the J segment 6 bases; nucleotides outside the gene matches: 7. From germline, CDR1 is LNHDA and CDR2 SQIVND (reference sequence). The CDR3 has 15 amino acids. The CDR3 loop is CASSVSSGSINEQFF. CDR3 coding DNA: TGTGCCAGTAGTGTCTCTAGCGGGAGTATCAATGAGCAGTTCTTC.